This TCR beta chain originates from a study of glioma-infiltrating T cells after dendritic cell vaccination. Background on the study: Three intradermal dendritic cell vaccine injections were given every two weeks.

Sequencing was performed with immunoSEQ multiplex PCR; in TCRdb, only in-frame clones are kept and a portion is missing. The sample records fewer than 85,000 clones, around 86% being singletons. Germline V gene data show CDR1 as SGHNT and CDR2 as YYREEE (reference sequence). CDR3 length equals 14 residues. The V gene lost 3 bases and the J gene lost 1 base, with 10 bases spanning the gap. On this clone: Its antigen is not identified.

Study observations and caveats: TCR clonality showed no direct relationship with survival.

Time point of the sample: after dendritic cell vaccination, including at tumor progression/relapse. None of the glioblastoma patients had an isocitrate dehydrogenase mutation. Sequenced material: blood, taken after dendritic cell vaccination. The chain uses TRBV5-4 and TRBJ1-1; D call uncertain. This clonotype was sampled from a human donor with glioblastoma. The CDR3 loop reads CASSSDSQNTEAFF. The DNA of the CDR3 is TGTGCCAGCAGCTCGGACTCGCAGAACACTGAAGCTTTCTTT. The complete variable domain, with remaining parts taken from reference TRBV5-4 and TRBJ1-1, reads ETGVTQSPTHLIKTRGQQVTLRCSSQSGHNTVSWYQQALGQGPQFIFQYYREEENGRGNFPPRFSGLQFPNYSSELNVNALELDDSALYLCASSSDSQNTEAFFGQGTRLTVV.